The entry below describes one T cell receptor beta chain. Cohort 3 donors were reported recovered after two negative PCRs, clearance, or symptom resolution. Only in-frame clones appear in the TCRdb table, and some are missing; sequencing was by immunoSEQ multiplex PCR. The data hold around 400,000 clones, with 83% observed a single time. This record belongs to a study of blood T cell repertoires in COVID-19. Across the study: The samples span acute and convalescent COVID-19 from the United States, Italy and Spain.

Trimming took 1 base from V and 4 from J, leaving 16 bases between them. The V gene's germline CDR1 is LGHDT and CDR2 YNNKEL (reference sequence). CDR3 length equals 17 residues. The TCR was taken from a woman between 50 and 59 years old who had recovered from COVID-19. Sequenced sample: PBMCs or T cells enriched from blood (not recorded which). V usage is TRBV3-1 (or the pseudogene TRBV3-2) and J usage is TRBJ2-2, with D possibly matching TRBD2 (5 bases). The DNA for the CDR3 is TGTGCCAGCAGCCAAGTATCCGGCGGGTTACGCACCGGGGAGCTGTTTTTT. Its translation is CASSQVSGGLRTGELFF.